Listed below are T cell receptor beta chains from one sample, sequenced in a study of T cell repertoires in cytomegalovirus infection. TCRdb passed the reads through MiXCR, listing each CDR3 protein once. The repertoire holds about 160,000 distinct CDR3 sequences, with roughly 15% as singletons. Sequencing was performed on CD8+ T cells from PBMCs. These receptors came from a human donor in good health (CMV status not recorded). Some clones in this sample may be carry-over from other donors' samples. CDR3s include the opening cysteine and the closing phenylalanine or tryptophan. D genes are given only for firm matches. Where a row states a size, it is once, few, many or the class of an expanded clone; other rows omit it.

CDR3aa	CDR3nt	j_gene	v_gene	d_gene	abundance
CASSKRDRLGEKLFF	TGTGCCAGCAGTAAACGGGACAGGTTAGGGGAAAAACTGTTTTTT	TRBJ1-4	TRBV28	TRBD1	NA
CASSFRTRLAGGENEQFF	TGTGCCAGCAGCTTCCGCACCCGACTAGCGGGAGGGGAAAATGAGCAGTTCTTC	TRBJ2-1	TRBV7-6	TRBD2	few
CASSGAEHNEQFF	TGTGCCAGCAGCGGGGCGGAGCACAATGAGCAGTTCTTC	TRBJ2-1	TRBV7-3	NA	many
CASSLGGHQPQHF	TGTGCCAGCAGCTTAGGGGGCCATCAGCCCCAGCATTTT	TRBJ1-5	TRBV7-2	NA	NA
CASSPWGNNEKLFF	TGTGCCAGCAGCCCGTGGGGCAATAATGAAAAACTGTTTTTT	TRBJ1-4	TRBV7-2	NA	few
CASSVGSSYNEQFF	TGTGCCAGCAGTGTTGGGAGCTCCTACAATGAGCAGTTCTTC	TRBJ2-1	TRBV6-4	NA	NA
CASSLSSGISNQPQHF	TGTGCCAGCAGCTTAAGTTCCGGGATCAGCAATCAGCCCCAGCATTTT	TRBJ1-5	TRBV7-3	NA	NA
CASSQLTGATYEQYF	TGCGCCAGCAGCCAGTTGACCGGCGCGACCTACGAGCAGTACTTC	TRBJ2-7	TRBV4-1	NA	few
CASSLGDLKLAGANVLTF	TGTGCCAGCAGCTTGGGGGACTTGAAATTGGCTGGGGCCAACGTCCTGACTTTC	TRBJ2-6	TRBV11-2	NA	NA
CASSRPDGNSYEQYF	TGTGCCAGCAGCCGCCCGGACGGCAACTCCTACGAGCAGTACTTC	TRBJ2-7	TRBV7-2	NA	few
CASSPRGDEQYF	TGTGCCAGCAGTCCCCGGGGGGACGAGCAGTACTTC	TRBJ2-7	TRBV28	TRBD2	many
CASSWLSSDNEQFF	TGTGCCAGCAGCTGGTTGAGTAGCGACAATGAGCAGTTCTTC	TRBJ2-1	TRBV7-9	NA	once
CASSQGLAGATYEQYF	TGCGCCAGCAGCCAGGGACTAGCGGGAGCTACCTACGAGCAGTACTTC	TRBJ2-7	TRBV4-1	TRBD2	NA
CSAITRESNYGYTF	TGCAGTGCTATAACGAGGGAATCTAACTATGGCTACACCTTC	TRBJ1-2	TRBV20-1	NA	few
CAISERLADTQYF	TGTGCCATCAGTGAAAGACTAGCAGATACGCAGTATTTT	TRBJ2-3	TRBV10-3	NA	few
CASTGRNYGYTF	TGTGCCAGCACTGGGCGCAACTATGGCTACACCTTC	TRBJ1-2	TRBV12-3/TRBV12-4	NA	NA
CASSSGGQGAETQYF	TGTGCCAGCAGCTCCGGGGGACAGGGAGCAGAGACCCAGTACTTC	TRBJ2-5	TRBV7-2	TRBD1	many
CASSSPVVSSYEQYF	TGTGCCAGCAGCTCCCCCGTGGTAAGCTCCTACGAGCAGTACTTC	TRBJ2-7	TRBV7-2	NA	few
CASSTTGDEQFF	TGTGCCAGCAGCACGACAGGGGATGAGCAGTTCTTC	TRBJ2-1	TRBV5-4	TRBD1	few
CASSLDGGQETQYF	TGTGCCAGCAGCTTAGACGGGGGGCAAGAGACCCAGTACTTC	TRBJ2-5	TRBV7-8	TRBD2	NA
CASSHSVEAFF	TGTGCCAGCAGCCATTCGGTTGAAGCTTTCTTT	TRBJ1-1	TRBV28	NA	few
CASSQNIGRTTFYEQYF	TGTGCCAGCAGCCAAAATATCGGGAGAACGACTTTCTACGAGCAGTACTTC	TRBJ2-7	TRBV14	NA	NA
CASSFDRTETYEQYF	TGTGCCAGCAGCTTCGACCGGACAGAGACCTACGAGCAGTACTTC	TRBJ2-7	TRBV7-9	NA	many
CASSFRGVTDTQYF	TGTGCCAGCAGTTTTCGTGGGGTCACAGATACGCAGTATTTT	TRBJ2-3	TRBV12-3/TRBV12-4	NA	few
CASSFGPNNEQFF	TGTGCCAGCAGCTTTGGGCCGAACAATGAGCAGTTCTTC	TRBJ2-1	TRBV7-2	NA	NA
CASSLGPWGGDKETQYF	TGTGCCAGCAGCTTAGGTCCGTGGGGGGGTGATAAAGAGACCCAGTACTTC	TRBJ2-5	TRBV7-2	TRBD2	NA
CSAPAGVLNEQFF	TGCAGTGCCCCAGCGGGAGTCCTGAATGAGCAGTTCTTC	TRBJ2-1	TRBV20-1	TRBD2	NA
CASRASGRGLHQPRHF	TGTGCCAGCCGAGCTTCGGGCAGGGGGCTTCATCAGCCCCGGCATTTT	TRBJ1-5	TRBV19	TRBD1	once
CASSSAGINQPQHF	TGTGCCAGCAGCTCGGCAGGCATCAATCAGCCCCAGCATTTT	TRBJ1-5	TRBV7-9	NA	many
CASSQGGPTYEQYF	TGTGCCAGCAGCCAAGGCGGACCCACCTACGAGCAGTACTTC	TRBJ2-7	TRBV3-1	NA	NA
CASSLPQFWGSNQPQHF	TGTGCCAGCAGCTTACCTCAGTTTTGGGGTAGCAATCAGCCCCAGCATTTT	TRBJ1-5	TRBV7-7	NA	few
CASSHRAEDSPLHF	TGTGCCAGCAGCCACAGGGCAGAGGATTCACCCCTCCACTTT	TRBJ1-6	TRBV6-5	NA	NA
CASSLLASMDEQFF	TGTGCCAGCAGTTTACTTGCTAGTATGGATGAGCAGTTCTTC	TRBJ2-1	TRBV27	NA	few
CASSLSGYEQYF	TGTGCCAGCAGCTTATCAGGCTACGAGCAGTACTTC	TRBJ2-7	TRBV11-2	NA	many
CASSQGLGNEQFF	TGCGCCAGCAGCCAAGGCCTGGGGAATGAGCAGTTCTTC	TRBJ2-1	TRBV4-1	NA	NA
CASTLQESTDTQYF	TGTGCCAGCACCTTACAAGAATCCACAGATACGCAGTATTTT	TRBJ2-3	TRBV6-2/TRBV6-3	NA	few
CSVDLGETEAFF	TGCAGCGTTGATCTAGGAGAGACTGAAGCTTTCTTT	TRBJ1-1	TRBV29-1	NA	once
CSAPGGRGEQFF	TGCAGTGCTCCGGGCGGGAGAGGTGAGCAGTTCTTC	TRBJ2-1	TRBV20-1	TRBD2	NA
CASSTTVWGGPYEQFF	TGTGCCAGCAGCACGACTGTGTGGGGGGGCCCTTATGAGCAGTTCTTC	TRBJ2-1	TRBV12-3/TRBV12-4	NA	few
CASSLETGELFF	TGTGCCAGCAGTCTCGAAACCGGGGAGCTGTTTTTT	TRBJ2-2	TRBV27	NA	few
CASSSDSGHNQETQYF	TGTGCCAGCAGCAGCGACAGCGGACACAACCAAGAGACCCAGTACTTC	TRBJ2-5	TRBV7-4	NA	NA
CASSLEGPQETQYF	TGTGCCAGCAGCTTAGAGGGACCTCAAGAGACCCAGTACTTC	TRBJ2-5	TRBV7-6	NA	few
CSARDESSYQETQYF	TGCAGTGCTAGAGATGAATCATCTTACCAAGAGACCCAGTACTTC	TRBJ2-5	TRBV20-1	NA	NA
CASSPRTSGRVSADTQYF	TGTGCCAGCAGTCCCCGGACTAGCGGGAGGGTTAGCGCAGATACGCAGTATTTT	TRBJ2-3	TRBV28	TRBD2	few
CASSQTLAGGKNEQFF	TGTGCCAGCAGTCAAACACTAGCGGGAGGCAAAAATGAGCAGTTCTTC	TRBJ2-1	TRBV6-1	TRBD2	few
CASSAREGDAPLHF	TGTGCCAGCAGCGCGAGGGAGGGGGACGCACCCCTCCACTTT	TRBJ1-6	TRBV7-6	NA	NA
CSAWDSNYEQYF	TGCAGTGCTTGGGACAGCAACTACGAGCAGTACTTC	TRBJ2-7	TRBV20-1	TRBD1	NA
CASRPGTGGADTQYF	TGTGCCAGCAGACCCGGGACAGGGGGCGCAGATACGCAGTATTTT	TRBJ2-3	TRBV28	TRBD1	NA
CASSSRTGAASYEQYF	TGTGCCAGCAGTTCTCGTACAGGGGCCGCGTCCTACGAGCAGTACTTC	TRBJ2-7	TRBV6-2/TRBV6-3	TRBD1	few
CASRGATGYTF	TGTGCCAGCAGAGGGGCAACTGGCTACACCTTC	TRBJ1-2	TRBV28	NA	NA
CASSMGLAGGFYNEQFF	TGTGCCAGCAGCATGGGACTAGCGGGGGGATTTTACAATGAGCAGTTCTTC	TRBJ2-1	TRBV7-6	TRBD2	few
CASRFHQGLRETQYF	TGTGCCAGCAGGTTCCATCAGGGGCTTAGGGAGACCCAGTACTTC	TRBJ2-5	TRBV7-8	NA	many